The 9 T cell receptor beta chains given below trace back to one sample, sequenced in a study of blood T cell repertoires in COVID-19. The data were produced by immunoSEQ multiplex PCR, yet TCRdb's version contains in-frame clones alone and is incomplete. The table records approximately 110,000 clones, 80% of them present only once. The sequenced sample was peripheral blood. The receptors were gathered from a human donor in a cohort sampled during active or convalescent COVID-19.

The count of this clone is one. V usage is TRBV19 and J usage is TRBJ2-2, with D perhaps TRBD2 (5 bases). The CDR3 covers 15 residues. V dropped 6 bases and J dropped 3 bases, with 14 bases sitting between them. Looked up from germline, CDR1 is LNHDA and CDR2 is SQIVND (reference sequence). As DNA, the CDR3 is TGTGCCAGTAGGTATCGGCAGGACTACACCGGGGAGCTGTTTTTT. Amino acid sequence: CASRYRQDYTGELFF.

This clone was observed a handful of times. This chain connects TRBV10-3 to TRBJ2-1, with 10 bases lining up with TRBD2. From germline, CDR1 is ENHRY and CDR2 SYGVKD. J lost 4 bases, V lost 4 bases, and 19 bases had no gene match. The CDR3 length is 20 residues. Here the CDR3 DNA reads TGTGCCATCAGTGGGTCGAGGCGGCTAGCGGGAGCCTGGGTATACAATGAGCAGTTCTTC. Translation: CAISGSRRLAGAWVYNEQFF.

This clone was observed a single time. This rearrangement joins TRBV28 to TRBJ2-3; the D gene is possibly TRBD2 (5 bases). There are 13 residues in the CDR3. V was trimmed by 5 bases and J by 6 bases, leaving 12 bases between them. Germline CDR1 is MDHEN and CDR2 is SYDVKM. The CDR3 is CASSPLDWDTQYF. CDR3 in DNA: TGTGCCAGCAGTCCCTTGGACTGGGATACGCAGTATTTT.

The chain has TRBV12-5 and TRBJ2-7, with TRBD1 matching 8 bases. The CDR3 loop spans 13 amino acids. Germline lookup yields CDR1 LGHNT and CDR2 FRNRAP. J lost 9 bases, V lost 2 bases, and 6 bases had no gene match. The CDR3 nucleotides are TGTGCTAGTGGTTTGCCCCCAGGGGGCCGGCAGTACTTC. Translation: CASGLPPGGRQYF. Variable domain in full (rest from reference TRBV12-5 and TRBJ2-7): DARVTQTPRHKVTEMGQEVTMRCQPILGHNTVFWYRQTMMQGLELLAYFRNRAPLDDSGMPKDRFSAEMPDATLATLKIQPSEPRDSAVYFCASGLPPGGRQYFGPGTRLTVT.

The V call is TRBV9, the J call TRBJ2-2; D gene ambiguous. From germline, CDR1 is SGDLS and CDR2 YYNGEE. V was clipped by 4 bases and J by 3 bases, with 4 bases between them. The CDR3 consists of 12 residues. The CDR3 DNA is TGTGCCAGCAGCTTATACACCGGGGAGCTGTTTTTT. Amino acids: CASSLYTGELFF.

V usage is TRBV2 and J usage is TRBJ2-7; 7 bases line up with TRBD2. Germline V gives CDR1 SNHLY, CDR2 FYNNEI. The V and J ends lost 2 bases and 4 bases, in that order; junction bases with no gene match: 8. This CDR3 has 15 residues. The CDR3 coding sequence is TGTGCCAGCAGTGAACGGCGGGCGCGGGAGTACGAGCAGTACTTC. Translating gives CASSERRAREYEQYF.

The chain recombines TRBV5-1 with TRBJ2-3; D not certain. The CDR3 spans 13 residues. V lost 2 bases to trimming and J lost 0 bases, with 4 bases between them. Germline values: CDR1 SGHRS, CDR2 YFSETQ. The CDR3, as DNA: TGCGCCAGCAGCTTTCCTAGCACAGATACGCAGTATTTT. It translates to CASSFPSTDTQYF.

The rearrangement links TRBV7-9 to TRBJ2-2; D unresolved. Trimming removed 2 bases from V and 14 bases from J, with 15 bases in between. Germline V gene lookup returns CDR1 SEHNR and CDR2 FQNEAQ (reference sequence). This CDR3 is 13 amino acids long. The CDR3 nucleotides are TGTGCCAGCAGCTTACCGGCAACTACAACTCTGTTTTTT. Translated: CASSLPATTTLFF.

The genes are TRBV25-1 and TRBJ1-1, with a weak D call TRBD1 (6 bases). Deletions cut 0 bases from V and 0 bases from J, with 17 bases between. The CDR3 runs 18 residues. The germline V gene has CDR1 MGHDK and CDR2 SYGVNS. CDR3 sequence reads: CASSEYGQGPSLNTEAFF. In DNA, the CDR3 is TGTGCCAGCAGTGAATATGGTCAGGGGCCGAGTTTGAACACTGAAGCTTTCTTT.